The T cell receptor beta chain described here comes from a study of T-cell reconstitution after alpha-beta-depleted transplantation in children. This clonotype was counted many times. Germline loops: CDR1 SGHRS, CDR2 YFSETQ. The CDR3 runs to 14 residues. J gave up 4 bases and V 3 bases, and 3 bases lay outside the gene matches. Unique molecular identifiers were incorporated into the prepared TCRbeta library. TCRdb re-called the PCR reads through MiXCR, storing one row per CDR3 protein. Seen here are fewer than 550,000 distinct CDR3 sequences, roughly 10% observed once, and the top ten hold just over 2%.

The V and J genes are TRBV5-1 and TRBJ1-1; 10 bases match TRBD1. Sequencing was performed on PBMCs, taken before TCRalphabeta/CD19-depleted stem cell transplant. The receptor was derived from a child aged 2-15 years with inherited bone marrow failure, due to receive a stem cell transplant. DNA of the CDR3: TGCGCCAGCAGCTCGGACAGGGGGGCCACTGAAGCTTTCTTT. Encoded protein: CASSSDRGATEAFF.